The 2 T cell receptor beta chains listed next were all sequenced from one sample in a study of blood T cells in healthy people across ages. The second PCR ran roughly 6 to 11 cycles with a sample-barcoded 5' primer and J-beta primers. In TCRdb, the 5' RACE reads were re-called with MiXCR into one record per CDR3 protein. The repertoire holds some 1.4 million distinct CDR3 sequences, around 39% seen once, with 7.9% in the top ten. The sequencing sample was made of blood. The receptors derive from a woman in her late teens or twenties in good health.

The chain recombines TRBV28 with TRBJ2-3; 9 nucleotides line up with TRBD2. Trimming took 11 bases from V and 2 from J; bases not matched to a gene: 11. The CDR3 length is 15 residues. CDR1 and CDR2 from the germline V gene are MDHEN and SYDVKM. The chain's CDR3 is CASRGASGNTDTQYF. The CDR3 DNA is TGTGCCTCCCGTGGCGCTAGCGGGAACACAGATACGCAGTATTTT.

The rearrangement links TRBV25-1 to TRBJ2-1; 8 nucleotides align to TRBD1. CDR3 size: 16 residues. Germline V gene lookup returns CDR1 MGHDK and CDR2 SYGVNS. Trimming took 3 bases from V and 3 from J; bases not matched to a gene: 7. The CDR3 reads CASSDPGQGVYNEQFF. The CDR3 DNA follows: TGTGCCAGCAGTGACCCCGGACAGGGTGTCTACAATGAGCAGTTCTTC.